The T cell receptor beta chain described here comes from a study of Ad26.COV2.S vaccination and SARS-CoV-2 variants. In the study overall: The COV1001 Ad26.COV2.S trial arm included the donor.

V was trimmed by 1 base and J by 11 bases, leaving 8 bases between them. Per germline, CDR1 SGHNT and CDR2 YENEEA. The CDR3 has 12 amino acids. Some clones are missing from TCRdb's copy, which holds only in-frame ones; the method was immunoSEQ multiplex PCR. The sample contains some 640,000 clones, about 90% of which appear only once. Overall study results and limits: The TCR-based breadth and depth measures might underestimate overall T cell responses. Following vaccination, spike-specific CD8+ and CD4+ T cell responses reportedly exhibited substantial breadth. With respect to non-spike TCR breadth, vaccine and placebo recipients were similar.

This sample's treatment: 15 to 20 received Ad26.COV2.S at low or high dose, single or two shots; 5 received placebo; per-sample allocation not given. After the first vaccine or placebo injection, samples were drawn on day 63. With regard to this clone: What it binds is not known.

The rearrangement links TRBV11-3 to TRBJ2-2, with a possible D match to TRBD2 (6 bases). The TCR comes from a person between 18 and 65 years old who received the Ad26.COV2.S COVID-19 vaccine or a placebo. Sequenced material: peripheral blood, taken in a trial of Ad26.COV2.S vaccine versus placebo. CDR3 loop: CASSLGRGELFF. The CDR3 DNA reads as TGTGCCAGCAGCTTAGGGAGGGGCGAGCTGTTTTTT.